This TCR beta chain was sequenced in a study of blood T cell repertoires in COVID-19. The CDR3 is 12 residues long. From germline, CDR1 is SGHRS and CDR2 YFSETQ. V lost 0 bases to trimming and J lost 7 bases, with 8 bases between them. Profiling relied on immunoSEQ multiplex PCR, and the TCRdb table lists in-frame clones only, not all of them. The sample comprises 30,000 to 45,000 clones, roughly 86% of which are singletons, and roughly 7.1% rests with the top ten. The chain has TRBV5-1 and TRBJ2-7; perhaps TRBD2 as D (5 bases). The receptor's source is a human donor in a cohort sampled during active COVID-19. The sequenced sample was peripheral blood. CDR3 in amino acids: CASSLAGIEQYF. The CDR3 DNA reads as TGCGCCAGCAGCTTGGCGGGGATTGAGCAGTACTTC.